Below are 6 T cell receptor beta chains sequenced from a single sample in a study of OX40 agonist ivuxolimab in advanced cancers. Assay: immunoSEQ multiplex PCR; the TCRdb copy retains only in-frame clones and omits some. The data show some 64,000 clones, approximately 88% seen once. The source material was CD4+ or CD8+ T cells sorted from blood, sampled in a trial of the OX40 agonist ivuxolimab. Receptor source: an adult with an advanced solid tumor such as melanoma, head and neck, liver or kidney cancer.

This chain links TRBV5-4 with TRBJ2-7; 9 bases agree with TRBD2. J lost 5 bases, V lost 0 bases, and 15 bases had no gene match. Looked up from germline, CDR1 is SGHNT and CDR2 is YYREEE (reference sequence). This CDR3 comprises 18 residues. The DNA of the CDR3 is TGTGCCAGCAGCTTGGGGGGGGGCGCCGGGACTAGCAGCCACGAGCAGTACTTC. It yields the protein CASSLGGGAGTSSHEQYF.

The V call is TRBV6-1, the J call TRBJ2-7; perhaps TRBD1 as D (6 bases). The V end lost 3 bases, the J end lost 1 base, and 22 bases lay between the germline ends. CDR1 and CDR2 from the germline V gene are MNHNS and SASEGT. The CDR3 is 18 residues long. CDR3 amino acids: CASSESTGALIKSYEQYF. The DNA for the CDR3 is TGTGCCAGCAGTGAGTCGACAGGCGCCTTGATTAAGTCCTACGAGCAGTACTTC.

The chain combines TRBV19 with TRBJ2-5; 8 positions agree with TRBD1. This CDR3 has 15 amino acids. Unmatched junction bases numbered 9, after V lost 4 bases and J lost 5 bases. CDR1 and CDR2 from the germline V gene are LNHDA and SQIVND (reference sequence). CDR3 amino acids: CASSTRDRPSETQYF. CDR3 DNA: TGTGCCAGTAGTACACGGGACAGGCCCTCGGAGACCCAGTACTTC. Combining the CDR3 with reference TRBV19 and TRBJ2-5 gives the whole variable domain DGGITQSPKYLFRKEGQNVTLSCEQNLNHDAMYWYRQDPGQGLRLIYYSQIVNDFQKGDIAEGYSVSREKKESFPLTVTSAQKNPTAFYLCASSTRDRPSETQYFGPGTRLLVL.

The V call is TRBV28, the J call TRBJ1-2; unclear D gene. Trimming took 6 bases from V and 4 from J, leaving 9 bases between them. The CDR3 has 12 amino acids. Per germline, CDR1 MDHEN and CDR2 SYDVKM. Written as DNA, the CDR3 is TGTGCCAGCAGCCTCCGGGGCTATGGCTACACCTTC. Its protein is CASSLRGYGYTF.

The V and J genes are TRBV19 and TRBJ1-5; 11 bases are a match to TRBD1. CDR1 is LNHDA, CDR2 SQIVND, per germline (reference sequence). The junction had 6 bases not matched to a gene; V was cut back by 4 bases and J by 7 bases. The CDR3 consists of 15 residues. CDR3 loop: CASSTRTGGSQPQHF. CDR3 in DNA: TGTGCCAGTAGTACACGGACAGGGGGCTCACAGCCCCAGCATTTT.

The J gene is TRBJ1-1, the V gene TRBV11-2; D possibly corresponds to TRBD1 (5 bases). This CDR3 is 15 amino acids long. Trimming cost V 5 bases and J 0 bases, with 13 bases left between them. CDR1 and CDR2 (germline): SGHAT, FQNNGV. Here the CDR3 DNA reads TGTGCCAGCAGCCCGGCAGGGACGGTGAACACTGAAGCTTTCTTT. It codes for CASSPAGTVNTEAFF.